This T cell receptor beta chain was captured in a study of T cell responses to AZD1222 COVID-19 vaccine. The table came from immunoSEQ multiplex PCR; TCRdb's copy has only in-frame clones and leaves some out. This sample has under 150,000 clones, with 70% to 90% found just once. Second-dose timings of about 4 or about 12 weeks were pooled. This CDR3 is built from 13 residues. Germline CDR1 reads SGHRS; CDR2 reads YFSETQ. The germline V and J ends were trimmed by 1 base and 7 bases, with 9 bases remaining between them. On this clone: The antigen is not known.

Regarding the study as a whole: CD4 TCRs covered the whole spike, strongest at regions 160-218 and 743-854. Clonal diversity may have been underestimated in mostly white British donors.

V is TRBV5-1 and J is TRBJ2-1; no clear D. The source was peripheral blood, collected 28 days after the second AZD1222 dose. The source of this sequence is an adult who received the AZD1222 COVID-19 vaccine. CDR3 DNA sequence: TGCGCCAGCAGCTTGTTTCCCGAGAATGAGCAGTTCTTC. It is translated as CASSLFPENEQFF.